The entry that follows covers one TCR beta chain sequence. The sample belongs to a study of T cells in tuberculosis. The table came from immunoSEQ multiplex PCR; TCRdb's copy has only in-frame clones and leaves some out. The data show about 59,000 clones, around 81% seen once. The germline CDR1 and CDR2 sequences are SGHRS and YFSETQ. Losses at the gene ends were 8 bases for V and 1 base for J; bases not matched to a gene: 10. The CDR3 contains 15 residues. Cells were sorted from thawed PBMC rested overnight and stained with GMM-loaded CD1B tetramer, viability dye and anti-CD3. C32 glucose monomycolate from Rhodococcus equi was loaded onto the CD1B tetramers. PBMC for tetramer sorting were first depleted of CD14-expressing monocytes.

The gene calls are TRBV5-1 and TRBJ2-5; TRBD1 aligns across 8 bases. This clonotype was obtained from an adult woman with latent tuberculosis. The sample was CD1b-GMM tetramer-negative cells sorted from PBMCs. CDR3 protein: CASSGQGGFQETQYF. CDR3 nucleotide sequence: TGCGCCAGTTCCGGACAGGGCGGTTTCCAAGAGACCCAGTACTTC.